The present T cell receptor beta chain was sequenced within a study of beta chain features in type 1 diabetes. General observations from the study: Cells expressing TCR highly could be over-represented by cDNA sequencing.

Trimming left V 0 bases short and J 4 bases short, with 7 bases between. This CDR3 spans 13 amino acids. The germline V gene has CDR1 LNHNV and CDR2 YYDKDF (reference sequence). Populations obtained by sorting all exceeded 95% purity. There are many counts of this clone. Its antigen remains unknown. The study reverse transcribed the entire isolated RNA, so it sequenced expressed TCRB transcripts. Method: immunoSEQ multiplex PCR; TCRdb's copy keeps in-frame clones and lacks some. In the table there are about 360,000 clones, around 13% of which are singletons. The sample was naive CD4+ T cells from blood. The genes are TRBV15 and TRBJ2-7; no definite D call. This clonotype originated in a man aged 18-30 years in good health. As DNA, the CDR3 is TGTGCCACCAGCAGAGATCATCAGTACGAGCAGTACTTC. Translated, it gives CATSRDHQYEQYF.